The text below deals with one T cell receptor beta chain. Generated by immunoSEQ multiplex PCR, the TCRdb table keeps only in-frame clones and is missing some. The repertoire holds some 1.5 million clones, with 96% as singletons. This sample stems from a study of shared clonotypes between healthy human individuals. Background on the study: The study used three CD4 naive, three CD4 memory, two CD8 naive and one CD8 memory plate per donor.

The V gene lost 3 bases and the J gene lost 4 bases, with 11 bases spanning the gap. The CDR3 runs to 14 residues. CDR1 is SNHLY, CDR2 FYNNEI, per germline. Only Caucasian adults living in Nashville, Tennessee made up the donor group. This clonotype was obtained from a young man in good health. This rearrangement joins TRBV2 to TRBJ2-3, with D perhaps TRBD2 (6 bases). Input material: naive CD4+ T cells sorted from blood. Subset specified: CD45RA+ positively selected. This CDR3 reads CASSEIPGADTQYF. In nucleotides, the CDR3 is TGTGCCAGCAGTGAGATACCGGGGGCAGATACGCAGTATTTT.